The source of this T cell receptor beta chain is a study of T cell repertoires in cytomegalovirus infection. Study overall: It was recently identified HLA-C-restricted and well-studied HLA-B-restricted CMV epitopes that the study used. In public TCR beta signatures, there were indications of both CMV infection and matching HLA type.

Turning to this clonotype: Its specificity is not known.

Trimming removed 6 bases at V and 8 bases at J, with 17 bases between. The germline V gene has CDR1 MNHEY and CDR2 SVGEGT. CDR3 length: 14 amino acids. Each CDR3 protein gets one entry after TCRdb re-called the reads with MiXCR. The sample has under 500,000 distinct CDR3 sequences; about 42% are singletons. This clonotype originated in a human donor in good health (CMV status not recorded). Some clones in this sample may be carry-over from other donors' samples. This specimen consisted of cultured PBMCs, obtained from culture after CMV antigen stimulation. The gene calls are TRBV6-2 or TRBV6-3 and TRBJ1-5, with D hard to call. CDR3: CASSSRAKREPQHF. Written as DNA, the CDR3 is TGTGCCAGCAGCTCCCGGGCCAAGAGGGAGCCCCAGCATTTT.